The next 6 T cell receptor beta chains were all read from a single sample in a study of human T cells and chemical hapten exposure. Described time point: pre-sensitization, week 0. Treatment of the sample: therapeutic diphenylcyclopropenone sensitization with weekly scalp DPC. TCRdb re-called the RACE reads through MiXCR, storing one row per CDR3 protein. The sample has more than 80,000 distinct CDR3 sequences, more than 10% seen once. The sample here was whole blood, taken in connection with sensitization to the hapten diphenylcyclopropenone (DPC). The receptors were gathered from a woman aged 45-65 years with alopecia areata. Some clones in this sample may be carry-over from other donors' samples.

This clonotype was picked up a small number of times. The chain has TRBV10-3 and TRBJ1-5; no firm D call. V lost 0 bases and J lost 2, with 5 bases in between. Per germline, CDR1 ENHRY and CDR2 SYGVKD. The CDR3 covers 14 residues. CDR3 in amino acids: CAISESGGNQPQHF. CDR3 nucleotide sequence: TGTGCCATCAGTGAGTCGGGTGGCAATCAGCCCCAGCATTTT.

This sequence joins TRBV7-6 and TRBJ1-6; D is ambiguous. This CDR3 has 17 residues. The germline V gene has CDR1 SGHVS and CDR2 FNYEAQ. V dropped 0 bases and J dropped 6 bases, with 15 bases sitting between them. Here the CDR3 reads CASSLANSGAINSPLHF. As DNA, the CDR3 is TGTGCCAGCAGCTTAGCAAATTCGGGAGCAATTAATTCACCCCTCCACTTT.

The V and J genes are TRBV28 and TRBJ2-7; 7 nucleotides agree with TRBD2. Looked up from germline, CDR1 is MDHEN and CDR2 is SYDVKM. V trimming: 6 bases; J trimming: 0 bases; junction bases outside the gene matches: 2. The CDR3 is 13 amino acids. The CDR3 sequence: CASRASGSYEQYF. CDR3 bases: TGTGCCAGCAGAGCTAGCGGCTCCTACGAGCAGTACTTC.

This clonotype was recorded a few times. The chain has TRBV7-2 and TRBJ2-7, with 8 bases fitting TRBD2. The germline CDR1 and CDR2 sequences are SGHTA and FQGNSA. The CDR3 contains 15 residues. V shed 5 bases and J 0 bases; nucleotides not matched to a gene: 6. The CDR3 loop reads CASSPSSGYSYEQYF. CDR3 bases: TGTGCCAGCAGCCCCTCTAGCGGGTACTCCTACGAGCAGTACTTC.

The gene calls are TRBV7-2 and TRBJ2-2, with TRBD2 matching over 9 bases. The CDR3 contains 15 residues. V gave up 3 bases and J gave up 6 bases; unmatched junction bases: 5. Germline values: CDR1 SGHTA, CDR2 FQGNSA. DNA of the CDR3: TGTGCCAGCAGCTTGTGGCAGCGGGAGGCCGGGGAGCTGTTTTTT. It is translated as CASSLWQREAGELFF. The full variable domain, its missing parts supplied by reference TRBV7-2 and TRBJ2-2, is GAGVSQSPSNKVTEKGKDVELRCDPISGHTALYWYRQSLGQGLEFLIYFQGNSAPDKSGLPSDRFSAERTGGSVSTLTIQRTQQEDSAVYLCASSLWQREAGELFFGEGSRLTVL.

The chain recombines TRBV5-1 with TRBJ1-1; 8 bases line up with TRBD1. Losses at the gene ends were 8 bases for V and 3 bases for J; bases not matched to a gene: 12. CDR1 is SGHRS, CDR2 YFSETQ, per germline. The CDR3 is 15 amino acids. DNA of the CDR3: TGCGCCAGTCACTCCCTGGACAGGGTCTACACTGAAGCTTTCTTT. It encodes CASHSLDRVYTEAFF.